Listed below are T cell receptor beta chains from one sample, sequenced in a study of identifying expanded T cells in peripheral blood. The data were produced by immunoSEQ multiplex PCR, yet TCRdb's version contains in-frame clones alone and is incomplete. This table holds under 90,000 clones, around 89% found once. What was sequenced was blood. The receptors were sampled from a person aged 18 to 69 in good health. Both conserved end residues are part of each CDR3.

J gene	V gene	CDR3 protein
TRBJ2-7	TRBV11-2	CASSQNLGTTYEQYF
TRBJ2-3	TRBV7-6	CASSLLRDTQYF
TRBJ2-1	TRBV29-1	CSARLAASYNEQFF
TRBJ2-3	TRBV7-2	CASSPGTSGTRTDTQYF
TRBJ2-5	TRBV28	CASTEGGILRETQYF
TRBJ2-1	TRBV6-1	CASSRDRSSYNEQFF
TRBJ2-1	TRBV28	CASSLLAGGRNEQFF
TRBJ2-1	TRBV5-1	CASKSRGHYNEQFF
TRBJ1-2	TRBV6-5	CASRSGTNYGYTF
TRBJ2-1	TRBV5-6	CASSFTPQGLGWFF
TRBJ2-7	TRBV30	CAWSAWGGHEQYF
TRBJ2-5	TRBV9	CASSVGETMKETQYF
TRBJ2-5	TRBV7-9	CASSFGGAETQYF
TRBJ1-2	TRBV7-2	CASSLVRGQGSGYTF
TRBJ1-2	TRBV29-1	CSIPGTGQNYGYTF
TRBJ2-5	TRBV19	CASSRDDQETQYF
TRBJ2-5	TRBV10-3	CAISEETGQETQYF
TRBJ1-2	TRBV19	CASSNSPGYTF
TRBJ1-1	TRBV10-3	CATRTVPTTEAFF
TRBJ2-1	TRBV4-2	CASSQELASYNEQFF
TRBJ2-3	TRBV20-1	CGGLRTDTQYF
TRBJ1-3	TRBV5-1	CASSSQGADTIYF
TRBJ2-1	TRBV5-1	CASSGGKVPQGSYNEQFF
TRBJ2-7	TRBV10-2	CASSVRGGSYEQYF
TRBJ1-1	TRBV7-3	CASSYERITEAFF
TRBJ1-1	TRBV9	CASSVGRGRDTEAFF
TRBJ1-2	TRBV9	CASSVGRHLLYGYTF
TRBJ2-1	TRBV7-2	CASSQMGVYNEQFF
TRBJ1-1	TRBV29-1	CSVVVLNTEAFF
TRBJ1-2	TRBV9	CASSVAATSNYGYTF
TRBJ1-1	TRBV7-2	CASSARQGMNTEAFF
TRBJ2-3	TRBV5-4	CASSVGQGVRDTQYF
TRBJ2-7	TRBV7-9	CASSLSGGGEQYF